The T cell receptor (beta chain) described here comes from a study of Ad26.COV2.S vaccination and SARS-CoV-2 variants. The overall study: Dosing was one shot or two shots 56 days apart. General study results and limits: An underestimation of total T cell responses may have resulted from the TCR breadth and depth analyses. Whether participants received vaccine or placebo, their non-spike TCR breadth was similar.

Trimming removed 3 bases from V and 2 bases from J, with 16 bases in between. This CDR3 has 17 amino acids. In germline, CDR1 is KGHDR, CDR2 SFDVKD. Using immunoSEQ multiplex PCR, the repertoire was profiled, and TCRdb retains in-frame clones only, with some absent. The sample has roughly 240,000 clones, around 89% seen once. In regard to this clone: Its antigen is as yet unknown.

Described treatment: 19 received Ad26.COV2.S at low or high dose, single or two shots; roughly 5 received placebo; per-sample allocation not given. Each sample was drawn 63 days after the first injection (of vaccine or placebo). The sequence came from a person aged 18-60 years who received the Ad26.COV2.S COVID-19 vaccine or a placebo. The V call is TRBV24-1, the J call TRBJ2-1; TRBD1 might be the D (5 bases). The sample here was peripheral blood, taken in a trial of Ad26.COV2.S vaccine versus placebo. The CDR3 loop reads CATSDRRTPLTYNEQFF. The CDR3 DNA is TGTGCCACCAGTGATCGACGGACACCTCTGACCTACAATGAGCAGTTCTTC.